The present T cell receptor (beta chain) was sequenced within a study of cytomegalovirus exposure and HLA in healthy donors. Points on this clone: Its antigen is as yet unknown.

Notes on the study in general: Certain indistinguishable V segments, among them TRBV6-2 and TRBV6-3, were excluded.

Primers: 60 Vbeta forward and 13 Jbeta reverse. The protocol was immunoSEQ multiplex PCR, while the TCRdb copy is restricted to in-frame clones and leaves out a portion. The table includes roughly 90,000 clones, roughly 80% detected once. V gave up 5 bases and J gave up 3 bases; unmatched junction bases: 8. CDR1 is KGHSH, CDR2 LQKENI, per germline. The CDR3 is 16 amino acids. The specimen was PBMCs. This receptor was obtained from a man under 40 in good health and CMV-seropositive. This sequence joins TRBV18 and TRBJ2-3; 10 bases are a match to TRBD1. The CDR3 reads CASSTTGGRGTDTQYF. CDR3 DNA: TGTGCCAGCTCAACGACAGGGGGCCGGGGGACAGATACGCAGTATTTT.